This T cell receptor beta chain was recorded in a study of CD8+CD57+ T cells in acquired aplastic anemia. About the research overall: Yields of DNA that came from sorted CD4+ and CD8+ cells averaged 3.2 ug. Study-wide results and caveats: Almost 30 shared CD8+ CDR3s appeared highly expressed within patients' immunodominant clones. With respect to CD8+ Simpson's diversity, patients and controls did not differ significantly.

Investigators profiled TCR beta VDJ and CDR3 from genomic DNA template. TCRdb processed the reads anew with MiXCR; each CDR3 protein has one entry. The sample consists of approximately 180,000 distinct CDR3 sequences, around half of them appearing once. V lost 6 bases and J lost 1, with 14 bases in between. The V gene's germline CDR1 is DFQATT and CDR2 SNEGSKA (reference sequence). The CDR3 is 14 amino acids. All sequencing subjects had displayed CD8+CD57+ cell expansion on flow cytometry. Notes on this clonotype: Its target is unknown.

The source of this sequence is a human donor with aplastic anemia. The rearrangement uses TRBV20-1 and TRBJ2-3; D not resolved. What was sequenced was sorted CD4+, CD8+, or CD8+CD57+ T cells (not recorded which) from PBMCs. The CDR3 region is CSAGDFPGTDTQYF. CDR3 bases: TGCAGTGCCGGAGACTTTCCTGGCACAGATACGCAGTATTTT.